Each of the 8 T cell receptor beta chains below was sequenced from the same sample in a study of T cell changes during pregnancy in multiple sclerosis. Using immunoSEQ multiplex PCR, the repertoire was profiled, and TCRdb retains in-frame clones only, with some absent. This sample carries tens of thousands of clones, around 91% of them seen once, and the ten largest clones take approximately 1.7%. This specimen consisted of peripheral blood, obtained after pregnancy. The source is a female donor in good health, enrolled as a control in a pregnancy study.

The rearrangement links TRBV11-1 to TRBJ2-3; D is uncertain. From germline, CDR1 is SGHAT and CDR2 FQDESV (reference sequence). This CDR3 has 12 amino acids. V dropped 7 bases and J dropped 5 bases, with 10 bases sitting between them. The CDR3 region is CASTRGLDTQYF. The DNA for the CDR3 is TGTGCCAGCACCCGCGGTCTAGATACGCAGTATTTT.

The chain has TRBV7-6 and TRBJ1-4; D is ambiguous. Germline V gene lookup returns CDR1 SGHVS and CDR2 FNYEAQ. The V and J ends lost 4 bases and 0 bases respectively, with 21 bases between them. The length of the CDR3 is 19 residues. The CDR3 DNA sequence: TGTGCCAGCAGCTACAAAGGCCCCCAGGCCTTTGCAACTAATGAAAAACTGTTTTTT. It encodes CASSYKGPQAFATNEKLFF.

J is TRBJ1-3 and V is TRBV5-4, with D unresolved. This CDR3 spans 14 amino acids. Germline V gene sequence: CDR1 SGHNT, CDR2 YYREEE (reference sequence). V gave up 7 bases and J gave up 4 bases, with 15 bases separating them. In DNA, the CDR3 is TGTGCCAGCGGCCCGGATCGAGGAGGAAACACCATATATTTT. Protein: CASGPDRGGNTIYF. Together with reference TRBV5-4 and TRBJ1-3, the CDR3 gives the full variable domain: ETGVTQSPTHLIKTRGQQVTLRCSSQSGHNTVSWYQQALGQGPQFIFQYYREEENGRGNFPPRFSGLQFPNYSSELNVNALELDDSALYLCASGPDRGGNTIYFGEGSWLTVV.

This clone was recorded once. This chain connects TRBV15 to TRBJ1-1; D is possibly TRBD1 (5 bases). This CDR3 comprises 15 residues. Germline V gene lookup returns CDR1 LNHNV and CDR2 YYDKDF (reference sequence). V lost 1 base and J lost 3, with 12 bases in between. CDR3: CATSRGGGQHTEAFF. CDR3 DNA: TGTGCCACCAGCAGAGGGGGAGGACAACACACTGAAGCTTTCTTT.

This clone was picked up a small number of times. This sequence joins TRBV19 and TRBJ2-7, with a weak D call TRBD2 (6 bases). This CDR3 has 13 residues. The ends were cut back, 10 bases at V and 2 bases at J, with 15 bases in the middle. Per the germline V gene, CDR1 is LNHDA and CDR2 is SQIVND (reference sequence). In nucleotides, the CDR3 is TGTGCCACTCTGGAGGGGCTCGCCTACGAGCAGTACTTC. Protein product: CATLEGLAYEQYF.

The chain couples TRBV4-1 to TRBJ2-5; TRBD2 agrees at 11 bases. The CDR3 contains 15 residues. J was trimmed by 2 bases and V by 4 bases; bases with no gene match: 3. CDR1 and CDR2 from the germline V gene are MGHRA and YSYEKL. The CDR3 sequence: CASSLRLAGQETQYF. CDR3 sequence (DNA): TGCGCCAGCAGCCTCAGACTAGCGGGGCAAGAGACCCAGTACTTC.

This CDR3 is CASSLLGLGYGYTF. As DNA, the CDR3 is TGTGCCAGCAGCTTATTGGGGCTGGGCTATGGCTACACCTTC. V and J are TRBV7-2 and TRBJ1-2; the D gene is possibly TRBD1 (5 bases). This CDR3 has 14 amino acids. V lost 2 bases to trimming and J lost 4 bases, with 11 bases between them. CDR1 is SGHTA, CDR2 FQGNSA, per germline.

The chain uses TRBV6-1 and TRBJ1-1, with D maybe TRBD1 (6 bases). CDR1 MNHNS and CDR2 SASEGT come from the germline V gene. The CDR3 is 15 residues long. The germline V and J ends were trimmed by 7 bases and 0 bases, with 15 bases remaining between them. The CDR3 loop is CASNRRGEMNTEAFF. The CDR3 DNA reads TGTGCCAGCAATCGCAGGGGAGAGATGAACACTGAAGCTTTCTTT.